This TCR beta chain was documented in a study of blood T cell repertoires in COVID-19. Turning to the study itself: Sites across the United States, Italy and Spain contributed samples from acute and convalescent COVID-19. Sample material is recorded as cDNA or gDNA derived from T cells, B-cell-depleted T cells, or PBMCs.

The authors' processing: Amplification from reference gene primers served as the basis for estimated nucleated cell counts. Profiled with immunoSEQ multiplex PCR; TCRdb holds only in-frame clones, not every one. V and J calls plus clone size are reproduced from that table; the DNA served to infer D and trimming. The table records approximately 240,000 clones, roughly 85% of them present only once. Germline lookup yields CDR1 SGDLS and CDR2 YYNGEE. Trimming took off 4 bases at V and 3 bases at J, with 17 bases between the two ends. The CDR3 spans 15 residues. The sequence was collected from a woman aged 18-29 years who had recovered from COVID-19. The V and J genes are TRBV9 and TRBJ2-7, with D unclear. Input material: peripheral blood. CDR3 bases: TGTGCCAGCAGCCCTAGAGGTGGTAGTAACTACGAGCAGTACTTC. Encoded protein: CASSPRGGSNYEQYF.